This TCR beta chain was recovered during a study of blood T cell repertoires in COVID-19. This table comes from immunoSEQ multiplex PCR, and its TCRdb copy is limited to in-frame clones, with some not included. The sample lists about 110,000 clones, 55% to 75% seen once, with around 0.9% in the top ten. Germline values: CDR1 LGHNA, CDR2 YNFKEQ. V lost 4 bases to trimming and J lost 3 bases; unmatched junction nucleotides: 4. This CDR3 comprises 16 residues. Source material: peripheral blood. V and J are TRBV4-2 and TRBJ2-5; 14 bases are a match to TRBD2. The receptor was derived from a human donor with acute or convalescent COVID-19. The donor label of this sample is uncertain. In nucleotides, the CDR3 is TGTGCCAGCAGCCCAGGGACTAGCGGGGGAAAAGAGACCCAGTACTTC. Its translation: CASSPGTSGGKETQYF.